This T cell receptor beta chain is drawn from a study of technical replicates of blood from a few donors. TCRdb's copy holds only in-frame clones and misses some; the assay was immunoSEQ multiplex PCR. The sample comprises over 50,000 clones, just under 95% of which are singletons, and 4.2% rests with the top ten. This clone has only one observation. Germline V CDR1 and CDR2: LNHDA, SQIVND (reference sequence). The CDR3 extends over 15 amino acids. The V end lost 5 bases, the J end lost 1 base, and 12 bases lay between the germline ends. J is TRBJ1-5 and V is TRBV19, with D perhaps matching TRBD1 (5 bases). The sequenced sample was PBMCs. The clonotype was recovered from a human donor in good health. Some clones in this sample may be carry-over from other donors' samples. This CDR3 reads CASSQGSLSNQPQHF. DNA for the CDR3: TGTGCCAGTAGTCAGGGTTCTTTGAGCAATCAGCCCCAGCATTTT.